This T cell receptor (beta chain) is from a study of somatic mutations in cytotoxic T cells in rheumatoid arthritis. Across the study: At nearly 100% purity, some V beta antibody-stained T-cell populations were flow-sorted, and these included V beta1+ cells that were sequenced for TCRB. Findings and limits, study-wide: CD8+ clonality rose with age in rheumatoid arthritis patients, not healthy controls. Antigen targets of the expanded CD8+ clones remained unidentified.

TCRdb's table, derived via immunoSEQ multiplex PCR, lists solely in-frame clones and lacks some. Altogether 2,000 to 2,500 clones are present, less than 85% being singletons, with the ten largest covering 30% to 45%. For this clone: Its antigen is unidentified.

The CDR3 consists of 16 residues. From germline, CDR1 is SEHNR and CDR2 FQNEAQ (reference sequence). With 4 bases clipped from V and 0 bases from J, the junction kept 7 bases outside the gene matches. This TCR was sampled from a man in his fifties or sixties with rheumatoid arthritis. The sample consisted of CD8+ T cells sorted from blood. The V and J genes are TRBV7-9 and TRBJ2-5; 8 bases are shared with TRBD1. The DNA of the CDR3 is TGTGCCAGCAGCTCTTCGACAGGGGTGTACCAAGAGACCCAGTACTTC. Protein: CASSSSTGVYQETQYF.